This record looks at one TCR beta chain sequence and its context. The target antigen is unknown. This specimen belongs to a study of Tregs in tolerant kidney transplant recipients. Whole-study findings and limits: Activated donor B cell expansion appeared to reveal the most relevant donor-specific TCRbeta repertoire. No direct test of biological reproducibility was done here.

TCRdb keeps only in-frame clones here, not all; method: immunoSEQ multiplex PCR. Of around 77,000 clones in the sample, roughly 98% were seen once. Unstimulated Tregs (CD4+CD25+CD127-) and CD4+CD25- non-Tregs were sorted from PBMCs. Source: CD4+ T cells from blood, taken before the transplant. This TCR derives from a human donor who received a combined kidney and bone marrow transplant.

CDR3 DNA: TGTGCCAGCTCACCACCGCGGGCCGGGACAGGGGGCGAGCAGTACTTC. Amino acids: CASSPPRAGTGGEQYF. V and J are TRBV18 and TRBJ2-7; 11 bases fit TRBD1. The germline gives CDR1 KGHSH, CDR2 LQKENI. J lost 6 bases, V lost 0 bases, and 7 bases had no gene match. The length of the CDR3 is 16 residues.